The 15 T cell receptor beta chains in this list originate from one sample, sequenced in a study of T cells after yellow fever vaccination (dated by TCRdb to the late 2010s). The treatment or condition label, read with the paper, signifies: live attenuated yellow fever vaccine strain. Receptor amplification or capture employed 5' RACE. The sequencing machine was an Illumina NovaSeq 6000. TCRdb passed the public sequencing reads through fastp at Q25 and MiXCR, retaining productive beta sequences. CDR3 protein duplicates are merged, each entry listing the most common genes and DNA. The sample table lists 150,000 to 200,000 distinct CDR3 sequences, approximately 9.9% of them with a count of one. The leading ten clones occupy 30% to 45% of the sample. This specimen was CD8+ T cells sorted from PBMCs, taken 15 days after the yellow fever booster vaccination. The receptor source for this set is a young man who received the YFV17D yellow fever vaccine.

The chain has TRBV6-2 or TRBV6-3 and TRBJ1-2, with D possibly matching TRBD1 (6 bases). CDR1 and CDR2 from the germline V gene are MNHEY and SVGEGT. V dropped 2 bases and J dropped 3 bases, with 10 bases sitting between them. The CDR3 has 14 amino acids. For the CDR3, the DNA is TGTGCCAGCAGTTACCGGAGGGGGGACTATGGCTACACCTTC. Encoded protein: CASSYRRGDYGYTF.

The rearrangement links TRBV18 to TRBJ2-6, with 7 positions matching TRBD1. Trimming took 1 base from V and 4 from J; bases not matched to a gene: 19. Germline V gives CDR1 KGHSH, CDR2 LQKENI. CDR3 length: 21 residues. The CDR3 sequence is CASSPLLGTPPTGIGANVLTF. Written as DNA, the CDR3 is TGTGCCAGCTCACCACTATTGGGGACCCCGCCGACAGGGATCGGGGCCAACGTCCTGACTTTC.

This clonotype was found a few times. The chain is built from TRBV7-9 and TRBJ1-1; D ambiguous. CDR3 length: 14 residues. The germline V gene encodes CDR1 SEHNR and CDR2 FQNEAQ (reference sequence). The V end lost 4 bases, the J end lost 4 bases, and 13 bases lay between the germline ends. In DNA form, the CDR3 reads TGTGCCAGCAGCTCGACTCCACCGGTCACTGAAGCTTTCTTT. Protein product: CASSSTPPVTEAFF.

This clonotype was observed a handful of times. The chain joins TRBV4-1 to TRBJ1-1; no definite D call. Germline CDR1 is MGHRA and CDR2 is YSYEKL. Trimming shortened V by 1 base and J by 0 bases, and 6 bases separated the two germline ends. CDR3 length: 14 amino acids. The CDR3 region is CASSQGAVNTEAFF. Here the CDR3 DNA reads TGCGCCAGCAGCCAAGGTGCCGTGAACACTGAAGCTTTCTTT.

The V gene is TRBV7-2, the J gene TRBJ2-7; perhaps TRBD2 as D (5 bases). The CDR3 consists of 15 residues. Germline loops: CDR1 SGHTA, CDR2 FQGNSA. The ends were cut back, 1 base at V and 4 bases at J, with 14 bases in the middle. The CDR3 protein is CASSLDGVEPYEQYF. For the CDR3, the DNA is TGTGCCAGCAGCTTAGACGGGGTAGAACCTTACGAGCAGTACTTC. Filled out from reference TRBV7-2 and TRBJ2-7, the complete variable domain reads GAGVSQSPSNKVTEKGKDVELRCDPISGHTALYWYRQSLGQGLEFLIYFQGNSAPDKSGLPSDRFSAERTGGSVSTLTIQRTQQEDSAVYLCASSLDGVEPYEQYFGPGTRLTVT.

This sequence joins TRBV20-1 and TRBJ2-1, with TRBD2 matching 8 bases. CDR3 length: 14 residues. V dropped 5 bases and J dropped 7; count of bases not matched to a gene: 10. Germline assignment: CDR1 DFQATT and CDR2 SNEGSKA (reference sequence). The CDR3 region has the DNA TGCAGTGCTCGGACCTTTGAGCGGGGGAATGAGCAGTTCTTC. Translated: CSARTFERGNEQFF.

The chain couples TRBV29-1 to TRBJ2-1, with a possible D match to TRBD2 (5 bases). The length of the CDR3 is 13 residues. Trimming left V 2 bases short and J 8 bases short, with 13 bases between. The germline V gene encodes CDR1 SQVTM and CDR2 ANQGSEA. The CDR3 DNA sequence: TGCAGCGTTGAAAAAAGGACTCCCGATGAGCAGTTCTTC. Protein: CSVEKRTPDEQFF.

The chain recombines TRBV7-2 with TRBJ2-2; D not certain. The CDR3 extends over 13 amino acids. From germline, CDR1 is SGHTA and CDR2 FQGNSA. Deletions cut 0 bases from V and 5 bases from J, with 4 bases between. In DNA form, the CDR3 reads TGTGCCAGCAGCTTAGCTCGTACCGGGGAGCTGTTTTTT. Its translation is CASSLARTGELFF.

This chain joins TRBV6-5 and TRBJ2-5; tentatively, D is TRBD1 or TRBD2 (5 bases each). Trimming took 2 bases from V and 7 from J, leaving 5 bases between them. This CDR3 has 11 amino acids. Looked up from germline, CDR1 is MNHEY and CDR2 is SVGAGI. The CDR3 DNA is TGTGCCAGCAGTTACGGGGGGACCCAGTACTTC. Protein product: CASSYGGTQYF.

The chain joins TRBV7-8 to TRBJ2-1; D gene unclear. V lost 1 base, J lost 0 bases, and 4 bases lay in between. The CDR3 has 14 amino acids. Germline CDR1 SGHVS, CDR2 FQNEAQ. CDR3 region: CASSLVGSYNEQFF. In DNA, the CDR3 is TGTGCCAGCAGCTTAGTTGGCTCCTACAATGAGCAGTTCTTC.

The chain is built from TRBV12-3 or TRBV12-4 and TRBJ1-5, with 10 bases identical to TRBD1. This CDR3 is 15 amino acids long. V lost 5 bases to trimming and J lost 2 bases; unmatched junction nucleotides: 3. CDR3 loop: CASSTGTGGNQPQHF. CDR3 DNA: TGTGCCAGCAGTACCGGGACAGGGGGCAATCAGCCCCAGCATTTT.

The chain employs TRBV29-1 and TRBJ2-5, with a weak D call TRBD2 (6 bases). The CDR3 runs to 14 residues. CDR1 and CDR2 (germline): SQVTM, ANQGSEA. Trimming stripped 2 bases from V and 1 base from J, with 11 bases between. The CDR3 loop reads CSVEFRGIQETQYF. The CDR3 coding sequence is TGCAGCGTTGAATTTCGGGGGATCCAAGAGACCCAGTACTTC. Drawing the rest from reference TRBV29-1 and TRBJ2-5, the complete variable domain is SAVISQKPSRDICQRGTSLTIQCQVDSQVTMMFWYRQQPGQSLTLIATANQGSEATYESGFVIDKFPISRPNLTFSTLTVSNMSPEDSSIYLCSVEFRGIQETQYFGPGTRLLVL.

This clonotype appeared a few times. The V and J genes are TRBV6-2 or TRBV6-3 and TRBJ2-2, with D possibly matching TRBD2 (7 bases). V lost 7 bases to trimming and J lost 7 bases, with 13 bases between them. This CDR3 contains 13 residues. CDR1 and CDR2 (germline): MNHEY, SVGEGT. The CDR3 DNA reads as TGTGCCAGCAACGGGGGGCTGGTCGGGGAGCTGTTTTTT. Protein: CASNGGLVGELFF.

This chain links TRBV7-9 with TRBJ2-7; 8 bases are a match to TRBD2. J lost 6 bases, V lost 5 bases, and 12 bases had no gene match. The V gene's germline CDR1 is SEHNR and CDR2 FQNEAQ (reference sequence). The CDR3 is made up of 15 amino acids. The CDR3 sequence: CASSRVPSGGSEQYF. The CDR3 DNA sequence: TGTGCCAGCAGCCGGGTGCCATCGGGAGGGAGCGAGCAGTACTTC. Combining the CDR3 with reference TRBV7-9 and TRBJ2-7 gives the whole variable domain DTGVSQNPRHKITKRGQNVTFRCDPISEHNRLYWYRQTLGQGPEFLTYFQNEAQLEKSRLLSDRFSAERPKGSFSTLEIQRTEQGDSAMYLCASSRVPSGGSEQYFGPGTRLTVT.

V is TRBV21-1 and J is TRBJ1-6. TRBV21-1 corresponds to a pseudogene. The CDR3 has 15 amino acids. CDR3 nucleotides: TGTGCCAGCAGCAAAGTTTGTGGGACTGGAGCACCCCTCCACTTT. Amino acids: CASSKVCGTGAPLHF.